These T cell receptor beta chains were read from a single sample in a study of T-cell memory formation after mild COVID-19. TCRdb ran MiXCR on the 5' RACE reads and lists one entry per CDR3 protein. The data show roughly 160,000 distinct CDR3 sequences, approximately 10% seen once. The sequenced sample consisted of PBMCs or a T cell subset sorted from them (not recorded which). These receptors were collected from a man younger than 35 who had mild COVID-19 (a few samples of this study predate the infection). Cell type and time point are not known. The CDR3 runs from the conserved cysteine through the conserved F or W. A D gene is named only where the DNA matches it firmly. Size is stated for part of the rows, as once, few or many counts, or as a class when the clone is expanded.

clone_size: -
cdr3_length: 10
d_call: -
j_call: TRBJ1-6
v_call: TRBV7-9
cdr3_aa: CASSSRVLHF
cdr3_nt: TGTGCCAGCAGCTCGAGGGTTCTCCACTTT

clone_size: few
cdr3_length: 13
d_call: -
j_call: TRBJ1-1
v_call: TRBV4-1
cdr3_aa: CASRLRGGAEAFF
cdr3_nt: TGCGCCAGCAGACTCAGGGGTGGAGCTGAAGCTTTCTTT

clone_size: -
cdr3_length: 18
d_call: TRBD2
j_call: TRBJ2-5
v_call: TRBV19
cdr3_aa: CASSIAHLTSGEQETQYF
cdr3_nt: TGTGCCAGTAGTATAGCCCACCTGACTAGCGGTGAACAAGAGACCCAGTACTTC

clone_size: many
cdr3_length: 15
d_call: TRBD2
j_call: TRBJ2-5
v_call: TRBV20-1
cdr3_aa: CSVSRLAGGQETQYF
cdr3_nt: TGCAGTGTCAGCCGACTAGCGGGGGGCCAGGAGACCCAGTACTTC

clone_size: many
cdr3_length: 13
d_call: TRBD2
j_call: TRBJ2-1
v_call: TRBV29-1
cdr3_aa: CSSESGGENEQFF
cdr3_nt: TGCAGCAGTGAGAGCGGGGGGGAAAATGAGCAGTTCTTC

clone_size: many
cdr3_length: 13
d_call: -
j_call: TRBJ1-6
v_call: TRBV20-1
cdr3_aa: CSASIDSYSPLHF
cdr3_nt: TGCAGTGCTAGCATAGACAGTTATTCACCCCTCCACTTT

clone_size: -
cdr3_length: 11
d_call: -
j_call: TRBJ2-2
v_call: TRBV6-2/TRBV6-3
cdr3_aa: CASSQAGELFF
cdr3_nt: TGTGCCAGCAGCCAAGCCGGGGAGCTGTTTTTT

clone_size: many
cdr3_length: 11
d_call: -
j_call: TRBJ2-1
v_call: TRBV18
cdr3_aa: CASSPDNEQFF
cdr3_nt: TGTGCCAGCTCACCTGACAATGAGCAGTTCTTC

clone_size: few
cdr3_length: 14
d_call: -
j_call: TRBJ2-7
v_call: TRBV4-1
cdr3_aa: CASSQSDGPYEQYF
cdr3_nt: TGCGCCAGCAGCCAATCGGACGGGCCCTACGAGCAGTACTTC

clone_size: -
cdr3_length: 13
d_call: -
j_call: TRBJ2-1
v_call: TRBV9
cdr3_aa: CASSHPYGYEQFF
cdr3_nt: TGTGCCAGCAGCCACCCCTATGGGTATGAGCAGTTCTTC

clone_size: many
cdr3_length: 13
d_call: -
j_call: TRBJ1-2
v_call: TRBV10-3
cdr3_aa: CAISLGANYGYTF
cdr3_nt: TGTGCCATCTCTTTGGGGGCCAACTATGGCTACACCTTC

clone_size: many
cdr3_length: 14
d_call: TRBD1
j_call: TRBJ1-2
v_call: TRBV7-2
cdr3_aa: CASTYDRENYGYTF
cdr3_nt: TGTGCCAGCACCTACGACAGGGAAAACTATGGCTACACCTTC

clone_size: few
cdr3_length: 14
d_call: -
j_call: TRBJ1-1
v_call: TRBV28
cdr3_aa: CASSWTTVNTEAFF
cdr3_nt: TGTGCCAGCAGTTGGACAACGGTGAACACTGAAGCTTTCTTT

clone_size: -
cdr3_length: 14
d_call: TRBD1
j_call: TRBJ1-2
v_call: TRBV6-2/TRBV6-3
cdr3_aa: CASSRRGLDYGYTF
cdr3_nt: TGTGCCAGCAGCCGCAGGGGGCTTGACTATGGCTACACCTTC

clone_size: many
cdr3_length: 12
d_call: -
j_call: TRBJ2-5
v_call: TRBV4-2
cdr3_aa: CASSHTLETQYF
cdr3_nt: TGTGCCAGCAGCCACACCCTGGAGACCCAGTACTTC

clone_size: few
cdr3_length: 18
d_call: TRBD2
j_call: TRBJ2-5
v_call: TRBV4-2
cdr3_aa: CASSPGMYRLAGGETQYF
cdr3_nt: TGTGCCAGCAGCCCAGGGATGTACCGACTAGCGGGGGGAGAGACCCAGTACTTC

clone_size: -
cdr3_length: 15
d_call: TRBD2
j_call: TRBJ2-3
v_call: TRBV20-1
cdr3_aa: CSATSVSGGADTQYF
cdr3_nt: TGCAGTGCTACGTCGGTTAGCGGGGGAGCAGATACGCAGTATTTT

clone_size: many
cdr3_length: 14
d_call: -
j_call: TRBJ2-3
v_call: TRBV7-3
cdr3_aa: CASSNDYHTDTQYF
cdr3_nt: TGTGCCAGCAGTAATGACTACCACACAGATACGCAGTATTTT

clone_size: -
cdr3_length: 12
d_call: -
j_call: TRBJ1-5
v_call: TRBV4-1
cdr3_aa: CASSQGGTPQHF
cdr3_nt: TGCGCCAGCAGCCAAGGGGGGACGCCCCAGCATTTT

clone_size: -
cdr3_length: 13
d_call: -
j_call: TRBJ2-3
v_call: TRBV5-1
cdr3_aa: CASSLRRADTQYF
cdr3_nt: TGCGCCAGCAGCTTGAGACGCGCAGATACGCAGTATTTT

clone_size: many
cdr3_length: 13
d_call: -
j_call: TRBJ2-1
v_call: TRBV2
cdr3_aa: CASRTDSVNEQFF
cdr3_nt: TGTGCCAGCAGGACCGACTCGGTCAATGAGCAGTTCTTC

clone_size: many
cdr3_length: 12
d_call: -
j_call: TRBJ1-4
v_call: TRBV12-3/TRBV12-4
cdr3_aa: CASTLRGEKLFF
cdr3_nt: TGTGCCAGCACCCTTCGCGGGGAAAAACTGTTTTTT

clone_size: -
cdr3_length: 14
d_call: TRBD2
j_call: TRBJ2-7
v_call: TRBV6-2/TRBV6-3
cdr3_aa: CASRPRLAAYEQYF
cdr3_nt: TGTGCCAGCAGGCCGCGACTAGCGGCCTACGAGCAGTACTTC

clone_size: -
cdr3_length: 14
d_call: -
j_call: TRBJ1-2
v_call: TRBV4-2
cdr3_aa: CASSQVGDTYGYTF
cdr3_nt: TGTGCCAGCAGCCAAGTCGGGGACACCTATGGCTACACCTTC

clone_size: many
cdr3_length: 13
d_call: -
j_call: TRBJ2-1
v_call: TRBV7-8
cdr3_aa: CASSYTNGNEQFF
cdr3_nt: TGTGCCAGCAGCTACACCAATGGGAATGAGCAGTTCTTC

clone_size: -
cdr3_length: 15
d_call: -
j_call: TRBJ2-5
v_call: TRBV6-2/TRBV6-3
cdr3_aa: CASSYSRAFGETQYF
cdr3_nt: TGTGCCAGCAGTTACTCCAGAGCCTTTGGAGAGACCCAGTACTTC

clone_size: few
cdr3_length: 11
d_call: -
j_call: TRBJ2-6
v_call: TRBV20-1
cdr3_aa: CSVSGANVLTF
cdr3_nt: TGCAGTGTCTCTGGGGCCAACGTCCTGACTTTC

clone_size: -
cdr3_length: 15
d_call: -
j_call: TRBJ1-5
v_call: TRBV7-9
cdr3_aa: CASSLGDYSNQPQHF
cdr3_nt: TGTGCCAGCAGCTTAGGGGATTATAGCAATCAGCCCCAGCATTTT

clone_size: -
cdr3_length: 15
d_call: -
j_call: TRBJ2-7
v_call: TRBV6-5
cdr3_aa: CASSYSPAAPYEQYF
cdr3_nt: TGTGCCAGCAGTTACTCGCCGGCAGCTCCCTACGAGCAGTACTTC

clone_size: few
cdr3_length: 19
d_call: TRBD1
j_call: TRBJ1-4
v_call: TRBV7-8
cdr3_aa: CASSLAIYGQAPTNEKLFF
cdr3_nt: TGTGCCAGCAGCTTAGCGATATACGGACAGGCGCCAACTAATGAAAAACTGTTTTTT

clone_size: few
cdr3_length: 16
d_call: -
j_call: TRBJ2-5
v_call: TRBV4-3
cdr3_aa: CASSQDHRGTQETQYF
cdr3_nt: TGCGCCAGCAGCCAAGATCATAGGGGGACCCAAGAGACCCAGTACTTC

clone_size: few
cdr3_length: 14
d_call: -
j_call: TRBJ2-3
v_call: TRBV24-1
cdr3_aa: CATSDPPPLDTQYF
cdr3_nt: TGTGCCACCAGTGACCCCCCACCCTTGGATACGCAGTATTTT

clone_size: many
cdr3_length: 14
d_call: -
j_call: TRBJ1-5
v_call: TRBV7-2
cdr3_aa: CASSLVWGEQPQHF
cdr3_nt: TGTGCCAGCAGCTTAGTATGGGGGGAACAGCCCCAGCATTTT

clone_size: few
cdr3_length: 12
d_call: -
j_call: TRBJ1-1
v_call: TRBV9
cdr3_aa: CASSRAGRGAFF
cdr3_nt: TGTGCCAGCAGCCGCGCAGGACGGGGAGCTTTCTTT

clone_size: -
cdr3_length: 14
d_call: -
j_call: TRBJ2-2
v_call: TRBV5-1
cdr3_aa: CASSGAANTGELFF
cdr3_nt: TGCGCCAGCAGCGGCGCGGCGAACACCGGGGAGCTGTTTTTT

clone_size: -
cdr3_length: 14
d_call: -
j_call: TRBJ1-1
v_call: TRBV7-2
cdr3_aa: CASSLGILIDEAFF
cdr3_nt: TGTGCCAGCAGCTTAGGGATTTTGATCGATGAAGCTTTCTTT

clone_size: few
cdr3_length: 15
d_call: -
j_call: TRBJ1-1
v_call: TRBV21-1
cdr3_aa: CASSKYSPYNTEAFF
cdr3_nt: TGTGCCAGCAGCAAATATTCACCTTATAACACTGAAGCTTTCTTT

clone_size: few
cdr3_length: 13
d_call: -
j_call: TRBJ2-3
v_call: TRBV4-3
cdr3_aa: CASSQAGRDTQYF
cdr3_nt: TGCGCCAGCAGCCAAGCCGGGAGAGATACGCAGTATTTT

clone_size: few
cdr3_length: 16
d_call: TRBD1
j_call: TRBJ2-5
v_call: TRBV7-2
cdr3_aa: CASSAAGTGGGKTQYF
cdr3_nt: TGTGCCAGCAGCGCCGCCGGGACAGGGGGCGGAAAGACCCAGTACTTC

clone_size: few
cdr3_length: 12
d_call: TRBD1
j_call: TRBJ1-1
v_call: TRBV6-5
cdr3_aa: CASSYGTGQAFF
cdr3_nt: TGTGCCAGCAGTTACGGGACAGGGCAGGCTTTCTTT

clone_size: -
cdr3_length: 16
d_call: TRBD2
j_call: TRBJ2-1
v_call: TRBV7-6
cdr3_aa: CASSLYPAGGHNEQFF
cdr3_nt: TGTGCCAGCAGCTTATATCCGGCGGGGGGTCACAATGAGCAGTTCTTC

clone_size: few
cdr3_length: 13
d_call: TRBD1
j_call: TRBJ1-2
v_call: TRBV20-1
cdr3_aa: CSASWGTGYGYTF
cdr3_nt: TGCAGTGCTAGCTGGGGGACAGGCTATGGCTACACCTTC